A single sample gave rise to the 14 T cell receptor beta chains below, sequenced in a study of shared clonotypes between healthy human individuals. The protocol was immunoSEQ multiplex PCR, while the TCRdb copy is restricted to in-frame clones and leaves out a portion. The table includes 2 million or so clones, roughly 94% detected once. Sequences were obtained from naive CD4+ T cells sorted from blood. The sample's subset: CD45RA+ positively selected. The receptors stem from a man younger than 35 in good health.

This chain uses TRBV2 with TRBJ2-5, with 9 positions matching TRBD1. This CDR3 spans 14 amino acids. V trimming: 2 bases; J trimming: 4 bases; junction bases outside the gene matches: 2. The germline gives CDR1 SNHLY, CDR2 FYNNEI. The CDR3 coding sequence is TGTGCCAGCAGTGAAAGGGACAGGGTAGAGACCCAGTACTTC. It specifies CASSERDRVETQYF. Combining the CDR3 with reference TRBV2 and TRBJ2-5 gives the whole variable domain EPEVTQTPSHQVTQMGQEVILRCVPISNHLYFYWYRQILGQKVEFLVSFYNNEISEKSEIFDDQFSVERPDGSNFTLKIRSTKLEDSAMYFCASSERDRVETQYFGPGTRLLVL.

The rearrangement joins TRBV6-1 to TRBJ1-4; no clear D. The CDR3 length is 15 residues. Germline values: CDR1 MNHNS, CDR2 SASEGT. Trimming pared 2 bases from V and 0 bases from J, leaving 7 bases between. The CDR3 region has the DNA TGTGCCAGCAGTGAACCGGGTGCAACTAATGAAAAACTGTTTTTT. As protein: CASSEPGATNEKLFF.

The V call is TRBV18, the J call TRBJ2-2; no definite D call. Trimming removed 6 bases from V and 3 bases from J, with 11 bases in between. The germline V gene has CDR1 KGHSH and CDR2 LQKENI. The CDR3 has 14 amino acids. CDR3 in amino acids: CASSQNLDTGELFF. DNA for the CDR3: TGTGCCAGCTCGCAGAACCTGGACACCGGGGAGCTGTTTTTT.

The J gene is TRBJ1-6, the V gene TRBV7-2; 7 bases map to TRBD1. CDR1 and CDR2 (germline): SGHTA, FQGNSA. The CDR3 is made up of 16 amino acids. The J segment lost 6 bases and the V segment lost 1 base, leaving 6 bases of the junction unmatched. CDR3 sequence: CASSLEPGQVNSPLHF. The CDR3 coding sequence is TGTGCCAGCAGCTTAGAGCCCGGACAGGTTAATTCACCCCTCCACTTT. Supplemented by reference TRBV7-2 and TRBJ1-6, the full variable domain reads GAGVSQSPSNKVTEKGKDVELRCDPISGHTALYWYRQSLGQGLEFLIYFQGNSAPDKSGLPSDRFSAERTGGSVSTLTIQRTQQEDSAVYLCASSLEPGQVNSPLHFGNGTRLTVT.

The count of this clone is one. V usage is TRBV9 and J usage is TRBJ1-6; D is ambiguous. The V end was cut by 0 bases, the J end by 7 bases, with 11 bases between. Germline V gene sequence: CDR1 SGDLS, CDR2 YYNGEE. This CDR3 comprises 15 residues. The CDR3 sequence: CASSVGAGLNSPLHF. The CDR3 DNA sequence: TGTGCCAGCAGCGTAGGGGCGGGGTTAAATTCACCCCTCCACTTT.

The genes are TRBV5-1 and TRBJ2-5; the D gene could be TRBD1 or TRBD2 (5 bases each). Germline CDR1 reads SGHRS; CDR2 reads YFSETQ. V gave up 2 bases and J gave up 2 bases, with 13 bases separating them. The CDR3 spans 15 residues. For the CDR3, the DNA is TGCGCCAGCAGCTTACGGGGCCTGGGGCAAGAGACCCAGTACTTC. It codes for CASSLRGLGQETQYF.

Details on this clone: The junction shows a germline mismatch at one end, possibly a read error. The rearrangement links TRBV7-7 to TRBJ2-5; 11 bases fit TRBD1. This CDR3 is built from 15 residues. Germline lookup yields CDR1 SSHAT and CDR2 FNYEAQ (reference sequence). This CDR3 reads CASSSGTGGKETQYF. CDR3 in DNA: TGTGCTAGCAGCTCAGGGACAGGGGGAAAAGAGACCCAGTACTTC. Supplemented by reference TRBV7-7 and TRBJ2-5, the full variable domain reads GAGVSQSPRYKVTKRGQDVTLRCDPISSHATLYWYQQALGQGPEFLTYFNYEAQPDKSGLPSDRFSAERPEGSISTLTIQRTEQRDSAMYRCASSSGTGGKETQYFGPGTRLLVL.

The chain carries TRBV30 and TRBJ1-5, with D possibly being TRBD1 (5 bases). The CDR3 runs to 13 residues. CDR1 and CDR2 (germline): GTSNPN, SVGIG (reference sequence). With 2 bases removed from V and 9 bases from J, the gap between germline ends came to 14 bases. The CDR3 spells CAWSLGDRRPQHF. CDR3 in DNA: TGTGCCTGGAGTCTGGGGGATAGAAGGCCCCAGCATTTT.

The chain is built from TRBV6-5 and TRBJ1-4; D is unresolved. The germline gives CDR1 MNHEY, CDR2 SVGAGI. This CDR3 has 15 residues. Trimming pared 2 bases from V and 4 bases from J, leaving 11 bases between. The DNA of the CDR3 is TGTGCCAGCAGTTACAGGAACAGTTTTAATGAAAAACTGTTTTTT. Its protein product is CASSYRNSFNEKLFF.

V usage is TRBV19 and J usage is TRBJ2-7; the D call may be TRBD1 or TRBD2 (5 bases each). Trimming took off 5 bases at V and 5 bases at J, with 19 bases between the two ends. The germline V gene encodes CDR1 LNHDA and CDR2 SQIVND (reference sequence). This CDR3 contains 15 residues. The CDR3 protein is CASSPEGQGRDEQYF. As DNA, the CDR3 is TGTGCCAGTAGTCCCGAGGGGCAGGGTAGGGACGAGCAGTACTTC.

Points on this clone: The identical CDR3 is also encoded by other nucleotide sequences in the sample. The rearrangement uses TRBV6-6 and TRBJ2-5; no clear D. Per germline, CDR1 MNHNY and CDR2 SVGAGI (reference sequence). This CDR3 spans 11 amino acids. Deletions cut 6 bases from V and 2 bases from J, with 4 bases between. The chain's CDR3 is CASSPQETQYF. The CDR3 region has the DNA TGTGCCAGCAGCCCGCAAGAGACCCAGTACTTC.

Comment on this clone: At the DNA level, this CDR3 is encoded by other sequences in the same sample as well. In DNA, the CDR3 is TGCGCCAGCAGCTTAAGTACTCCAGGGGCCAACGTCCTGACTTTC. Translation: CASSLSTPGANVLTF. This sequence joins TRBV5-1 and TRBJ2-6; D not certain. The CDR3 length is 15 residues. V lost 2 bases and J lost 4, with 10 bases in between. Germline CDR1 reads SGHRS; CDR2 reads YFSETQ.

This clone was observed a few times. The chain couples TRBV5-5 to TRBJ1-3, with D unclear. V was cut by 2 bases and J by 2 bases, with 5 bases left in between. Germline V lookup: CDR1 SGHKS, CDR2 YYEKEE (reference sequence). The CDR3 runs 13 residues. Here the CDR3 DNA reads TGTGCCAGCAGCTTCGAGACTGGAAACACCATATATTTT. Translation: CASSFETGNTIYF.

The rearrangement joins TRBV7-2 to TRBJ1-5; unclear D gene. The germline V and J ends were trimmed by 2 bases and 5 bases, with 7 bases remaining between them. The germline gives CDR1 SGHTA, CDR2 FQGNSA. CDR3 length: 13 residues. The CDR3 DNA sequence: TGTGCCAGCAGCTTACTTGAGGATCAGCCCCAGCATTTT. This translates into CASSLLEDQPQHF.